This T cell receptor (beta chain) was sequenced for a study of blood T cells in healthy people across ages. The CDR3 consists of 15 residues. CDR1 and CDR2 from the germline V gene are SQVTM and ANQGSEA. With 3 bases clipped from V and 7 bases from J, the junction kept 9 bases outside the gene matches. It was with a sample-barcoded 5' primer and a J-beta primer mix that a second PCR of roughly 7 to 12 cycles was run. TCRdb reprocessed the 5' RACE reads with MiXCR, giving one entry per CDR3 protein. Here the sample spans nearly 800,000 distinct CDR3 sequences, roughly 25% being singletons. The same data also contributed to another study, on T cells of mothers and their children.

Sequencing was done on a sample of blood. This TCR came from a boy younger than 18 in good health. This rearrangement joins TRBV29-1 to TRBJ2-1; 10 bases are a match to TRBD2. The CDR3 nucleotides are TGCAGCGTTGAGGCCACTAGCGGGGTATGGAATGAGCAGTTCTTC. It is translated as CSVEATSGVWNEQFF.